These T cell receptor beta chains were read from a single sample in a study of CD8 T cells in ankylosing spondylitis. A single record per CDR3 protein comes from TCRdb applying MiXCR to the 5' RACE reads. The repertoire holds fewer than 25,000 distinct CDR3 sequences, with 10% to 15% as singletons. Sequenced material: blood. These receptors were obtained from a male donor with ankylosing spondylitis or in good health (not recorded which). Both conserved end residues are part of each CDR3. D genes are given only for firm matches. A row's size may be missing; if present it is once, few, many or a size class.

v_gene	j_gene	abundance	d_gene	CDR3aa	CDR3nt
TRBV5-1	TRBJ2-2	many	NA	CASSSTGNTGELFF	TGCGCCAGCAGCTCTACAGGCAACACCGGGGAGCTGTTTTTT
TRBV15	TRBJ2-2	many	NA	CATSRPSRRTGELFF	TGTGCCACCAGCAGACCCAGCAGGAGAACCGGGGAGCTGTTTTTT
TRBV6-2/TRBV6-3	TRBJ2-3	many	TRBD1	CASSTGTAADTQYF	TGTGCCAGCAGTACAGGGACAGCGGCAGATACGCAGTATTTT
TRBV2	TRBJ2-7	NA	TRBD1	CASSDPGGQRADEQYF	TGTGCCAGCAGTGATCCTGGGGGACAGAGGGCGGACGAGCAGTACTTC
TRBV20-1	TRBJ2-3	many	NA	CSARVGRDTQYF	TGCAGTGCTAGAGTCGGTCGAGATACGCAGTATTTT
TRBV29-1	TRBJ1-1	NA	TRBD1	CSVFPGGILNTEAFF	TGCAGCGTTTTCCCAGGGGGCATATTGAACACTGAAGCTTTCTTT
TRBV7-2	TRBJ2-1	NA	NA	CASSLTSRPSYNEQFF	TGTGCCAGCAGCTTAACCTCGCGGCCCTCCTACAATGAGCAGTTCTTC
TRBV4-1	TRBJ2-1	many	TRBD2	CASSKQTSGSIEQFF	TGCGCCAGCAGCAAGCAGACTAGCGGGTCTATTGAGCAGTTCTTC
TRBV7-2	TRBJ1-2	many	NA	CASSLDILDGYTF	TGTGCCAGCAGCTTAGACATTCTGGATGGCTACACCTTC
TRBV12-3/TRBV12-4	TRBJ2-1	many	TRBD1	CASSRNRGYNNEQFF	TGTGCCAGCAGCCGTAACAGGGGGTATAACAATGAGCAGTTCTTC
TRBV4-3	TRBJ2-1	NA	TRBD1	CASSQPGGQGYNEQFF	TGCGCCAGCAGCCAACCGGGGGGACAGGGGTACAATGAGCAGTTCTTC
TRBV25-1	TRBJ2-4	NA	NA	CASSGWGAKNIQYF	TGTGCCAGCAGTGGCTGGGGGGCCAAAAACATTCAGTACTTC
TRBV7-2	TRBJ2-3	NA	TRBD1	CASSLDRAIDTQYF	TGTGCCAGCTCCTTAGACAGGGCCATAGATACGCAGTATTTT
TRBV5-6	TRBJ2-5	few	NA	CASSAPWGEETQYF	TGTGCCAGCAGCGCCCCGTGGGGGGAAGAGACCCAGTACTTC
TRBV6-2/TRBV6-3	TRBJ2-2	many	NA	CASSPRTPPGGELFF	TGTGCCAGCAGTCCCCGGACTCCCCCGGGCGGGGAGCTGTTTTTT
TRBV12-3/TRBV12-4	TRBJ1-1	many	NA	CASSLLGTEAFF	TGTGCCAGCAGTTTATTGGGCACTGAAGCTTTCTTT
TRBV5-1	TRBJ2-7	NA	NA	CASSENRAHEQYF	TGCGCCAGCAGCGAAAACAGGGCCCACGAGCAGTACTTC
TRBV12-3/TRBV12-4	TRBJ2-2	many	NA	CASFPRAGNTGELFF	TGTGCCAGCTTCCCGCGGGCAGGGAACACCGGGGAGCTGTTTTTT
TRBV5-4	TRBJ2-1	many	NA	CASRKKSLAYNEQFF	TGTGCCAGCAGAAAGAAATCGTTGGCCTACAATGAGCAGTTCTTC
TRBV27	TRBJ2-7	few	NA	CASSPGVSAYEQYF	TGTGCCAGCAGTCCCGGGGTCTCCGCGTACGAGCAGTACTTC
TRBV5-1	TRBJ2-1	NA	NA	CASSLDAYNEQFF	TGCGCCAGCAGCTTGGACGCTTACAATGAGCAGTTCTTC
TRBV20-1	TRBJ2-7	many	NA	CSAYGEQSSYEQYF	TGCAGTGCCTACGGGGAACAGAGCTCCTACGAGCAGTACTTC
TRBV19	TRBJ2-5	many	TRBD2	CASSIGTSGQETQYF	TGTGCCAGTAGTATCGGGACTAGCGGGCAAGAGACCCAGTACTTC
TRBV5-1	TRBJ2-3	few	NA	CASGFKTDTQYF	TGCGCCAGCGGGTTCAAGACGGATACGCAGTATTTT
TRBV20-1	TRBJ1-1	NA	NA	CSAGRMNTEAFF	TGCAGTGCTGGGCGGATGAACACTGAAGCTTTCTTT
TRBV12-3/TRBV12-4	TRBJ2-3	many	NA	CASSSHGQVGDTQYF	TGTGCCAGCAGTTCCCATGGTCAGGTTGGAGATACGCAGTATTTT
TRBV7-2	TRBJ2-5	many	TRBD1	CASSRDSQETQYF	TGTGCCAGCAGCAGGGACAGTCAAGAGACCCAGTACTTC
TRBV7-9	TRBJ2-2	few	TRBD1	CASSPRQGTNTGELFF	TGTGCCAGCAGCCCGAGACAGGGAACTAACACCGGGGAGCTGTTTTTT
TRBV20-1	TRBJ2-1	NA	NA	CGPTGTGDEQFF	TGCGGACCGACAGGGACTGGGGATGAGCAGTTCTTC
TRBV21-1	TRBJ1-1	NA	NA	CASSKLVRMEGNTEAFF	TGTGCCAGCAGCAAACTCGTCCGAATGGAGGGGAACACTGAAGCTTTCTTT
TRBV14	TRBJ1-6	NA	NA	CASSQQTPSSYNSPLHF	TGTGCCAGCAGCCAACAAACCCCGAGCTCCTATAATTCACCCCTCCACTTT
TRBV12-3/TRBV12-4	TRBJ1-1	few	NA	CASSQQVNTEAFF	TGTGCCAGCAGTCAACAGGTGAACACTGAAGCTTTCTTT
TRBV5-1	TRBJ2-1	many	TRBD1	CASSLTGGSYNEQFF	TGCGCCAGCAGCCTAACAGGGGGCTCCTACAATGAGCAGTTCTTC
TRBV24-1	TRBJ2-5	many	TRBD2	CATSGAGVWETQYF	TGTGCCACCAGTGGAGCGGGGGTCTGGGAGACCCAGTACTTC
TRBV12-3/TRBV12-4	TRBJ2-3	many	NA	CASSPLAGATDTQYF	TGTGCCAGCAGCCCTTTGGCGGGGGCCACAGATACGCAGTATTTT
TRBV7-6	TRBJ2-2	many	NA	CASSVRGTGELFF	TGTGCCAGCAGCGTAAGGGGCACCGGGGAGCTGTTTTTT
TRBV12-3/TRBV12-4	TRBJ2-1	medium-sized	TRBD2	CASSLYLLNGRSYNEQFF	TGTGCCAGCAGTCTATACCTCCTTAACGGGAGGTCCTACAATGAGCAGTTCTTC
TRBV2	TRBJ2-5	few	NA	CASGRGIETQYF	TGTGCCAGCGGTCGGGGTATTGAGACCCAGTACTTC
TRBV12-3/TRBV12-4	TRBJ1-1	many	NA	CASIRDPNTEAFF	TGTGCCAGCATAAGGGATCCGAACACTGAAGCTTTCTTT
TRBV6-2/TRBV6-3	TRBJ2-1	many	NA	CASSYSLRKGNNEQFF	TGTGCCAGCAGTTACTCCCTCCGCAAGGGAAACAATGAGCAGTTCTTC
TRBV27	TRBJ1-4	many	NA	CASSPLGGRREKLFF	TGTGCCAGCAGTCCGCTGGGGGGGCGAAGGGAAAAACTGTTTTTT
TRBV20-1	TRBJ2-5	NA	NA	CSASRQETQYF	TGCAGTGCTAGTCGGCAAGAGACCCAGTACTTC
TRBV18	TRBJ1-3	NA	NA	CASSPPGTPGNTIYF	TGTGCCAGCTCACCACCGGGGACCCCTGGAAACACCATATATTTT
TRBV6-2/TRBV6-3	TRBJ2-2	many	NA	CASRRDIYTGELFF	TGTGCCAGCAGACGCGACATTTACACCGGGGAGCTGTTTTTT
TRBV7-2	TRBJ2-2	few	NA	CASSLRSRTGELFF	TGTGCCAGCAGCTTGAGGTCCCGTACCGGGGAGCTGTTTTTT
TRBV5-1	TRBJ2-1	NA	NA	CASSLGQGLHNEQFF	TGCGCCAGCAGCTTGGGCCAGGGCCTTCACAATGAGCAGTTCTTC
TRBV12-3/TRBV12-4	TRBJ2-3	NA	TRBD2	CASSGRTSGYSADTQYF	TGTGCCAGCAGTGGTAGGACTAGCGGGTACAGCGCAGATACGCAGTATTTT
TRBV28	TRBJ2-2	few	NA	CASSLNGRPTGELFF	TGTGCCAGCAGTTTAAATGGCCGGCCGACCGGGGAGCTGTTTTTT
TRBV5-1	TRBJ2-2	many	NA	CASRRTENTGELFF	TGCGCCAGCAGGAGGACGGAGAACACCGGGGAGCTGTTTTTT
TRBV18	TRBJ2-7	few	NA	CASSPGGYEQYF	TGTGCCAGCTCACCAGGGGGCTACGAGCAGTACTTC
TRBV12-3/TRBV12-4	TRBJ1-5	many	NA	CASSPYQGRGQPQHF	TGTGCCAGCAGCCCCTATCAGGGTCGAGGTCAGCCCCAGCATTTT
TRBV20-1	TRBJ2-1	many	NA	CSARVRNNEQFF	TGCAGTGCTAGAGTGAGGAACAATGAGCAGTTCTTC